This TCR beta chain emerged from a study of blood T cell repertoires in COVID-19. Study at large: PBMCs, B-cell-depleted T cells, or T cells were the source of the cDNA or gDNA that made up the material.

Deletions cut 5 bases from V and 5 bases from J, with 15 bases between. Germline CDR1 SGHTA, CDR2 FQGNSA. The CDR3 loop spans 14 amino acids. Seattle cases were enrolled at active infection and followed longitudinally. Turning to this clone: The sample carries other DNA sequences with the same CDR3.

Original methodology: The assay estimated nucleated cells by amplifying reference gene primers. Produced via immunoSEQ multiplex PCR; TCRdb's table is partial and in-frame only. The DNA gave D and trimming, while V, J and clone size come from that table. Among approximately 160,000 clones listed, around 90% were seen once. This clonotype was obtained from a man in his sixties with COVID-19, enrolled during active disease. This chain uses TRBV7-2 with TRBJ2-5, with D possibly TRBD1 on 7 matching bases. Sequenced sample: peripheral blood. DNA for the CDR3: TGTGCCAGCAGCCCCCCGCCAGGGGGGGAGACCCAGTACTTC. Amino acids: CASSPPPGGETQYF. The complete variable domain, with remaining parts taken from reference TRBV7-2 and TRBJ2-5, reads GAGVSQSPSNKVTEKGKDVELRCDPISGHTALYWYRQSLGQGLEFLIYFQGNSAPDKSGLPSDRFSAERTGGSVSTLTIQRTQQEDSAVYLCASSPPPGGETQYFGPGTRLLVL.